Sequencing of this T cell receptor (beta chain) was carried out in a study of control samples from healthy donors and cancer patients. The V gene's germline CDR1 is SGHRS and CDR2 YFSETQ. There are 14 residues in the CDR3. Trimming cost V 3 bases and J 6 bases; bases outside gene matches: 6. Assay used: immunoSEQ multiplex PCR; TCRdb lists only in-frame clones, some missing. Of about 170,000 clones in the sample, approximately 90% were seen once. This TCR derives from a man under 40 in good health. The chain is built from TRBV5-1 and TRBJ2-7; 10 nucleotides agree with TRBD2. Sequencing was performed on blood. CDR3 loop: CASSWTSGVLEQYF. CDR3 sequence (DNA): TGCGCCAGCAGCTGGACTAGCGGTGTTCTCGAGCAGTACTTC.